This TCR beta chain comes out of a study of identical twins (dated by TCRdb to about 2016). A note on the overall study: To test whether fetal clonotypes persist, this study deep-sequenced TCR alpha and beta repertoires from monozygotic twins, from unrelated adults of various ages, and from cord blood. To rule out contamination, the twin experiments were replicated at different times with different library preparation protocols.

The CDR3, from cysteine to phenylalanine, totals 17 residues. Solely the CDR3 DNA is kept, with 51 bases framed from the first base. CDR1 and CDR2, per the germline V gene, are KGHSH and LQKENI. V is cut back by 0 bases and J by 0 bases, with 6 bases in the junction unmatched. Notes on this clonotype: Its cognate antigen has yet to be identified. No base-level quality is on record; no much larger clone is a single base apart.

Every donor in the study was a healthy Caucasian. The twin cohort comprised three pairs of female monozygotic twins, all aged roughly 18 to 30 years. Miltenyi CD45RO+ enrichment and human naive T-cell isolation kits were used to isolate memory (CD45RO+) and naive T cells from PBMC. Here is what the overall study found, with its caveats: Because the same donors could not be followed over many years, the conclusions relied on cross-sectional statistical analysis. Invariant T cells such as MAIT and iNKT could partly confound zero-insertion analyses, though diverse VJ usage argued against this for most clonotypes. Recombination models systematically underestimated out-of-frame TCR alpha sharing in monozygotic twins but agreed with sharing between unrelated individuals. Excess twin sharing in beta out-of-frame sequences was weaker because fewer shared sequences lowered the signal-to-noise ratio. Abundant cord blood beta clonotypes carried fewer insertions; young adult naive repertoires showed a weaker similar trend, while memory repertoires showed none. Out-of-frame TCR alpha sequences shared between twins showed an excess of low generation-probability sequences compared with coincidental sharing between unrelated individuals.

Libraries were made using 5' RACE. TCRdb lists the instrument as Illumina HiSeq 2000. Template switching added a universal primer binding site, and the final cDNA carried a unique molecular identifier that allowed TCR cDNA molecules to be counted accurately. Specific primers in the conserved constant-segment region were used to synthesize first-strand cDNA for TCR alpha and beta chains. To control for contamination, every cDNA library was double barcoded, receiving both a SMART-Mk sample barcode and Illumina barcodes. TruSeq adapter sequences along with Illumina sample barcodes were introduced in two successive PCR steps. The TCR alpha and beta cDNA libraries were sequenced on the Illumina HiSeq platform using custom primers. Per the original workflow: MiGEC processed the raw reads to extract unique molecular identifiers, while MiXCR was used to determine the CDR3 positions. For each individual, recombination models were inferred using an EM algorithm with the repgenHMM and IGoR tools. The tcR package in R was used for shared clonotype analysis, with sharing normalized by the product of cloneset sizes. To study raw recombination free of thymic and clonal selection effects, out-of-frame nonproductive sequences were analyzed. TCRdb reanalyzed the raw reads on its own, using fastp at Q25 for trimming and MiXCR for clone calling, and kept in-frame beta chains. Each CDR3 protein appears once, grouped with its most common genes and DNA. The V and J calls were not made by the authors but by TCRdb's processing. The sample profile shows about 220,000 distinct CDR3 sequences; 6% to 9% of them were found once. The biggest ten clones account for 1.9% of the sample.

This same sample was also part of a study on yellow fever vaccine responses in identical twins. As that second study puts it: The T cell response to vaccination in identical twins was reported by the authors to appear partly convergent and partly personalized. The study precisely tracked vaccine-responding T cell clones in identical twins.

Rearrangement joined TRBV18 to TRBJ2-3; 7 junctional bases match TRBD2. This TCR was sampled from a woman aged 18-30 years in good health. Sequenced input: memory (CD45RO+) T cells sorted from blood. The sample's cell subset or site label is to be understood as: CD45RO+ enriched T cells. The CDR3 has the sequence CASSPPSWEGSTDTQYF. The nucleotides are TGTGCCAGCTCACCACCTTCGTGGGAGGGGAGCACAGATACGCAGTATTTT. Supplemented by the reference TRBV18 and TRBJ2-3 proteins around the CDR3, the complete variable domain is NAGVMQNPRHLVRRRGQEARLRCSPMKGHSHVYWYRQLPEEGLKFMVYLQKENIIDESGMPKERFSAEFPKEGPSILRIQQVVRGDSAAYFCASSPPSWEGSTDTQYFGPGTRLTVL.